This T cell receptor beta chain stems from a study of read filtering for tumor transcriptome and immune sequencing (dated by TCRdb to 2018 to 2020). Notes on the research overall: Of the patients in the cohort, around 18 were male and 14 were female, and their mean age was 65.9 years, with a range of about 40 to 85. By revised international staging, about 8 patients were R-ISS I, about 16 were R-ISS II and about 7 were R-ISS III. Whole-transcriptome libraries were prepared with the TruSeq RNA Access Library Prep Kit after DNase treatment. TCR-region mapped reads per sample ranged from about 3.5 to 11 million with IR-seq versus only about 75 to 1273 with RNA-seq. Using the same bone marrow samples, the study compared TCR repertoires obtained by targeted immune repertoire sequencing with those obtained by bulk whole-transcriptome sequencing. One main goal was a read-filtering strategy for immune repertoire data, in particular deciding whether clonotypes backed by only one read should be removed. What the research found in general, with its limitations: IR-seq captured clonotypes at much higher depth and more reliably than RNA-seq, and smaller IR-seq throughput sufficed to identify most shared clonotypes. In IR-seq, approximately 82% of clonotypes but approximately 3.7% of total reads were represented by single-read clonotypes, whereas in RNA-seq, around 73% of clonotypes and approximately 45% of reads were represented by single-read clonotypes. When single-read clonotypes were removed, the proportions of shared clonotypes in IR-seq and RNA-seq correlated more strongly. The sorted CD138-negative fraction was composed of a mixed bone marrow immune population rather than of purified T cells.

Starting from roughly 440 ng RNA, TCR libraries were constructed with the Immunoverse kit using molecular barcoded adaptors that cover the alpha/delta and beta/gamma chains. TCR library preparation used the same RNA that was used for transcriptome sequencing. TCR libraries were sequenced on an Illumina HiSeq 4000 with 2 x 150 cycles. The original methods were these. MiXCR aligned TCR reads to human V, D, J and C references and assembled the aligned reads into CDR3 clonotypes, with quality filtering and error correction included. The tcR package in R was used for analysis of clonotype counts and gene usage diversity. For inspection of raw mapping reads, RNA-seq reads were mapped by STAR aligner version 2.5.3a onto GRCh37 of the human genome. To test how sequencing depth affected the clonotypes detected, IR-seq fastq files were randomly downsampled with Seqtk 1.3. TCRdb itself trimmed the public reads at Q25 with fastp, ran MiXCR and retained productive beta chains. Rows matching on CDR3 protein sequence are summarized as one entry with the most common DNA and genes. For this entry, the V and J calls and clone size follow TCRdb and not the study's own pipeline. The sample includes nearly 60,000 distinct CDR3 sequences, with 9% to 15% observed a single time. 16% of the sample lies in the top ten.

Trimming takes 5 bases from V and 4 bases from J, and the germline ends sit 6 bases apart. From the cysteine through the phenylalanine, the CDR3 covers 12 amino acids. The DNA shown is the 36-base CDR3, in frame from base 1. In the germline V gene, CDR1 corresponds to LGHNT and CDR2 to FRNRAP. Every patient had bone marrow sampled at the time of active disease. Isolation of bone marrow mononuclear cells was performed by Ficoll-Hypaque density gradient centrifugation. CD138-negative cells were obtained by negative selection after labeling with CD138 magnetic microbeads on a MACS separator, removing myeloma plasma cells. Purity of the isolated cells was checked by flow cytometry on an Attune NxT using CD138 antibodies. TRIzol reagent was used to extract total RNA, and a NanoDrop spectrophotometer was used to quantify the extracted RNA. For each patient, paired RNA-seq and IR-seq were run on the CD138-negative bone marrow sample from that patient.

In its sample, this clonotype was seen many times. Its target antigen remains unknown. One base away there is no much larger clone; base qualities are not given. This sequence was found in a donor aged 40 or older with multiple myeloma. Specimen: a population of CD138-negative cells sorted from bone marrow. The cell subset or site label corresponds to: bone marrow mononuclear cells depleted of CD138+ plasma/myeloma cells by negative magnetic selection. The receptor chain draws on TRBV12-5 and TRBJ1-5; no D segment can be confidently identified. The DNA sequence is given as TGTGCTAGTGGTGACGGTAATCAGCCCCAGCATTTT. Its product reads: CASGDGNQPQHF.